The rows below give T cell receptor beta chains drawn from one sample of a study of cytomegalovirus exposure and HLA in healthy donors. Profiled with immunoSEQ multiplex PCR; TCRdb holds only in-frame clones, not every one. The table shows 150,000 or so clones, with more than 70% occurring only once. The sequencing input was PBMCs. These receptors all stem from a male donor in good health and CMV-seronegative. The CDR3 runs from the conserved cysteine through the conserved F or W. A D gene is named only where the DNA matches it firmly. Some rows mark clone size as missing; the rest say once, few, many or name a class of expanded clone.

j_call: TRBJ2-7; d_call: -; clone_size: once; v_call: TRBV11-2; cdr3_nt: -; cdr3_aa: CASSLSFGAGSRSF
j_call: TRBJ2-7; d_call: TRBD1; clone_size: few; v_call: TRBV10-3; cdr3_nt: TGTGCCATCAGGGCGAAGGACAGGGCCCCCTCCTACGAGCAGTACTTC; cdr3_aa: CAIRAKDRAPSYEQYF
j_call: TRBJ1-1; d_call: -; clone_size: -; v_call: TRBV5-1; cdr3_nt: TGCGCCAGCTACCCGAGCAGGGCGATGAACACTGAAGCTTTCTTT; cdr3_aa: CASYPSRAMNTEAFF
j_call: TRBJ1-4; d_call: -; clone_size: few; v_call: TRBV7-2; cdr3_nt: TGTGCCAGCAGCTTAGATCTAGGCGAAAAACTGTTTTTT; cdr3_aa: CASSLDLGEKLFF
j_call: TRBJ1-5; d_call: -; clone_size: -; v_call: TRBV5-1; cdr3_nt: TGCGCCAGCAGCCTCACCGGGACACCCAATCAGCCCCAGCATTTT; cdr3_aa: CASSLTGTPNQPQHF
j_call: TRBJ2-3; d_call: -; clone_size: -; v_call: TRBV6-1; cdr3_nt: TGTGCCAGCAGCGCGCTCGACAGATCGTGGGATACGCAGTATTTT; cdr3_aa: CASSALDRSWDTQYF
j_call: TRBJ2-2; d_call: -; clone_size: -; v_call: TRBV5-6; cdr3_nt: TGTGCCAGCTTCCCGATGCCGGCGAACACCGGGGAGCTGTTTTTT; cdr3_aa: CASFPMPANTGELFF
j_call: TRBJ1-4; d_call: -; clone_size: -; v_call: TRBV28; cdr3_nt: TGTGCCAGCCCCCCGAGCGGGGTTAACTCTAATGAAAAACTGTTTTTT; cdr3_aa: CASPPSGVNSNEKLFF
j_call: TRBJ2-7; d_call: -; clone_size: -; v_call: TRBV6-1; cdr3_nt: TGTGCCAGCAGTGGCACGGAGTCCTACGAGCAGTACTTC; cdr3_aa: CASSGTESYEQYF
j_call: TRBJ2-7; d_call: -; clone_size: -; v_call: TRBV11-3; cdr3_nt: TGTGCCAGCAGCTTAGCTTTTGGGCCCTACGAGCAGTACTTC; cdr3_aa: CASSLAFGPYEQYF
j_call: TRBJ1-2; d_call: TRBD1; clone_size: once; v_call: TRBV18; cdr3_nt: TGTGCCAGCTCACCAGGGACAGGGGGGAACTATGGCTACACCTTC; cdr3_aa: CASSPGTGGNYGYTF
j_call: TRBJ2-1; d_call: TRBD2; clone_size: -; v_call: TRBV9; cdr3_nt: TGTGCCAGCAGCGTAGCTTTCAGGGTGGCAAGCGGGAGGCGAATCTTGGGGCAGTTCTTC; cdr3_aa: CASSVAFRVASGRRILGQFF
j_call: TRBJ2-7; d_call: TRBD1; clone_size: -; v_call: TRBV18; cdr3_nt: TGTGCCAGCTCACTATCGGGACAGACCTACGAGCAGTACTTC; cdr3_aa: CASSLSGQTYEQYF
j_call: TRBJ2-3; d_call: TRBD2; clone_size: -; v_call: TRBV18; cdr3_nt: TGTGCCAGCTCACCACTAACTAGCGGGGGTTCAGATACGCAGTATTTT; cdr3_aa: CASSPLTSGGSDTQYF
j_call: TRBJ2-7; d_call: -; clone_size: once; v_call: TRBV11-2; cdr3_nt: TGTGCCAGCAGCCCACGGTGGGGCGGGGGCGACGAGCAGTACTTC; cdr3_aa: CASSPRWGGGDEQYF
j_call: TRBJ2-7; d_call: TRBD1; clone_size: -; v_call: TRBV5-1; cdr3_nt: TGCGCCAGCAGCCCTTCCAACAGGGGCGAGCAGTACTTC; cdr3_aa: CASSPSNRGEQYF